Detailed here is one TCR beta chain. The V end lost 0 bases, the J end lost 1 base, and 11 bases lay between the germline ends. The CDR3 spans 16 residues. Germline values: CDR1 WNHNN, CDR2 SYGVQD (reference sequence). The data originate from a study of blood T cell repertoires in COVID-19. Study-wide background: Acute and convalescent COVID-19 specimens originated in the United States, Italy and Spain. T cells, B-cell-depleted T cells, or PBMCs supplied cDNA or gDNA.

The protocol was immunoSEQ multiplex PCR, while the TCRdb copy is restricted to in-frame clones and leaves out a portion. The sample records 150,000 to 200,000 clones, under 80% being singletons. Sequencing was done on a sample of peripheral blood. The sequence derives from a man aged 45-65 years who had recovered from COVID-19. The rearrangement uses TRBV10-1 and TRBJ2-3; D is possibly TRBD1 (6 bases). The CDR3 DNA reads TGCGCCAGCAGTGAGTCGGTACAGGGAGGCACAGATACGCAGTATTTT. Protein: CASSESVQGGTDTQYF.